The clone carrying this T cell receptor (beta chain) was seen only a few times. What it binds is not known. At one end the junction does not follow the germline gene, possibly because of a read error. TCR beta CDR3 regions were amplified from RNA transcripts. Investigators did first-round RT-PCR with HTBI primers, then second-round multiplex PCR. One entry per CDR3 protein results from TCRdb running MiXCR on the multiplex PCR reads. This sample yields approximately 700,000 distinct CDR3 sequences, of which roughly 41% are seen a single time; around 40% belongs to the top ten. PBMCs stemmed from over 9.5 ml of fresh peripheral blood. This specimen comes from a study of Graves' ophthalmopathy and Graves' hyperthyroidism. Overall study: Before any treatment, peripheral blood was taken at the initial diagnosis.

Germline V CDR1 and CDR2: SGHTA, FQGTGA. This CDR3 comprises 17 residues. Study-level findings and limits: Ophthalmopathy cases were distinguished from stable hyperthyroidism by a 13-signature model, reaching roughly 90% sensitivity and about 81% specificity.

This chain uses TRBV7-3 with TRBJ2-2; 13 nucleotides agree with TRBD2. Input material: peripheral blood. This sequence was found in an adult man with Graves' ophthalmopathy. The CDR3 DNA follows: TGTGCCAGCAGCTTAGGACTAGCGGGAGTATGGGCCGGAGAGCTGTTTTTT. This gives the protein CASSLGLAGVWAGELFF.